The 23 T cell receptor beta chains below all came from one sample that was sequenced in a study of human T cells and chemical hapten exposure. TCRdb ran MiXCR on the RACE reads and lists one entry per CDR3 protein. The sample gives 75,000 to 100,000 distinct CDR3 sequences, over 9.5% of which show up once; 2% to 2.5% is in the top ten. This sample's time point: patch test 1, 2 weeks after DPC sensitization. As to treatment: therapeutic diphenylcyclopropenone sensitization with weekly scalp DPC. The sequencing here drew on whole blood, taken in connection with sensitization to the hapten diphenylcyclopropenone (DPC). The receptors here all came from a man in his forties or fifties with alopecia areata. Some clones in this sample may be carry-over from other donors' samples.

J is TRBJ2-5 and V is TRBV29-1; 8 positions agree with TRBD1. Germline CDR1 is SQVTM and CDR2 is ANQGSEA. Trimming took 4 bases from V and 4 from J; bases not matched to a gene: 8. CDR3 size: 14 residues. For the CDR3, the DNA is TGCAGCGTTGTGCAGGGGGCGCAGAGAGAGACCCAGTACTTC. It translates to CSVVQGAQRETQYF.

The chain couples TRBV30 to TRBJ2-3; D gene uncertain. The V gene lost 1 base and the J gene lost 6 bases, with 11 bases spanning the gap. The CDR3 is 13 amino acids. The germline V gene encodes CDR1 GTSNPN and CDR2 SVGIG (reference sequence). CDR3 loop: CAWSARLGDTQYF. As DNA, the CDR3 is TGTGCCTGGAGTGCCCGACTGGGGGATACGCAGTATTTT.

This clonotype was found many times. The rearrangement uses TRBV7-2 and TRBJ2-5; no clear D. The CDR3 has 11 residues. Trimming pared 7 bases from V and 7 bases from J, leaving 10 bases between. The germline V gene encodes CDR1 SGHTA and CDR2 FQGNSA. The CDR3, as DNA: TGTGCCAGCATCGAAGGTGGGACCCAGTACTTC. This encodes CASIEGGTQYF.

This chain joins TRBV18 and TRBJ2-1, with 8 bases identical to TRBD2. The CDR3 runs to 14 residues. CDR1 is KGHSH and CDR2 is LQKENI in the germline V gene. J lost 13 bases, V lost 5 bases, and 13 bases had no gene match. CDR3 protein: CASSRKQAGVPQFF. The CDR3 DNA reads as TGTGCCAGCTCAAGAAAGCAAGCGGGAGTACCTCAGTTCTTC.

This chain joins TRBV6-4 and TRBJ2-1, with 9 bases fitting TRBD2. Germline V gene data show CDR1 as MRHNA and CDR2 as SNTAGT. After removal of 4 bases from V and 9 bases from J, the junction contained 13 bases not matched to a gene. There are 16 residues in the CDR3. The CDR3 here is CASSALGLAGPGEQFF. Written as DNA, the CDR3 is TGTGCCAGCAGTGCACTAGGCCTAGCGGGACCGGGTGAGCAGTTCTTC.

This sequence joins TRBV5-1 and TRBJ2-3, with D maybe TRBD2 (6 bases). Germline V CDR1 and CDR2: SGHRS, YFSETQ. The CDR3 covers 15 residues. Trimming stripped 1 base from V and 2 bases from J, with 11 bases between. The CDR3 loop reads CASSLTVRDTDTQYF. The CDR3 bases are TGCGCCAGCAGCTTGACTGTGCGGGACACAGATACGCAGTATTTT.

This chain links TRBV6-2 or TRBV6-3 with TRBJ2-5; TRBD2 matches at 7 bases. The ends lost 2 bases at V and 1 base at J; junction bases unmatched: 4. Germline CDR1 and CDR2: MNHEY and SVGEGT. This CDR3 is built from 15 residues. CDR3 sequence reads: CASSYVTSSQETQYF. The CDR3 DNA reads TGTGCCAGCAGTTACGTGACTAGCAGCCAAGAGACCCAGTACTTC.

The chain recombines TRBV29-1 with TRBJ2-7; D might be TRBD1 (6 bases). This CDR3 is built from 16 residues. The germline V gene encodes CDR1 SQVTM and CDR2 ANQGSEA. Trimming left V 5 bases short and J 3 bases short, with 23 bases between. The CDR3 loop reads CSVQNATGTTNYEQYF. CDR3 DNA: TGCAGCGTTCAAAATGCCACCGGGACAACAAACTACGAGCAGTACTTC.

In its sample, this clonotype was seen many times. In DNA form, the CDR3 reads TGTGCCAGCAGCTTAGCGGTAGCTAACTATGGCTACACCTTC. Amino acids: CASSLAVANYGYTF. The chain joins TRBV7-8 to TRBJ1-2, with D hard to call. V dropped 0 bases and J dropped 0 bases, with 5 bases sitting between them. The CDR3 is 14 amino acids. CDR1 is SGHVS, CDR2 FQNEAQ, per germline.

This clonotype was counted many times. The V call is TRBV6-5, the J call TRBJ2-7; D may correspond to TRBD1 or TRBD2 (5 bases each). V lost 5 bases and J lost 5, with 22 bases in between. The length of the CDR3 is 16 residues. Germline V gene sequence: CDR1 MNHEY, CDR2 SVGAGI. The CDR3 here is CASSGTTSGQGDEQYF. The CDR3, as DNA: TGTGCCAGCAGTGGCACAACAAGCGGACAAGGAGACGAGCAGTACTTC.

The J gene is TRBJ2-5, the V gene TRBV6-6, with D possibly called TRBD1 or TRBD2 (7 bases each). The germline V and J ends were trimmed by 6 bases and 7 bases, with 18 bases remaining between them. Germline V gene lookup returns CDR1 MNHNY and CDR2 SVGAGI (reference sequence). CDR3 length: 14 residues. The chain's CDR3 is CASRTDRAGVTQYF. Written as DNA, the CDR3 is TGTGCCAGCAGAACCGACAGGGCGGGGGTGACCCAGTACTTC.

The rearrangement links TRBV19 to TRBJ1-2; maybe TRBD1 (5 bases). Trimming removed 5 bases at V and 5 bases at J, with 12 bases between. The CDR3 totals 13 residues. Per germline, CDR1 LNHDA and CDR2 SQIVND (reference sequence). The CDR3 nucleotides read TGTGCCAGTAGTGGGGGACCGCGGTATGGCTACACCTTC. This encodes CASSGGPRYGYTF. Supplemented by reference TRBV19 and TRBJ1-2, the full variable domain reads DGGITQSPKYLFRKEGQNVTLSCEQNLNHDAMYWYRQDPGQGLRLIYYSQIVNDFQKGDIAEGYSVSREKKESFPLTVTSAQKNPTAFYLCASSGGPRYGYTFGSGTRLTVV.

The rearrangement joins TRBV12-3 or TRBV12-4 to TRBJ2-1; tentatively, D is TRBD1 (6 bases). The length of the CDR3 is 14 residues. The ends were cut back, 4 bases at V and 6 bases at J, with 13 bases in the middle. CDR3: CASSSSAGVNEQFF. In DNA form, the CDR3 reads TGTGCCAGCAGTTCCTCGGCAGGGGTCAATGAGCAGTTCTTC.

V usage is TRBV7-2 and J usage is TRBJ2-7, with TRBD1 identical over 9 bases. The CDR3 is 14 residues long. Germline V CDR1 and CDR2: SGHTA, FQGNSA. After removal of 6 bases from V and 3 bases from J, the junction contained 6 bases not matched to a gene. CDR3 region: CASRFGQGFYEQYF. The CDR3 DNA follows: TGTGCCAGCAGATTCGGACAGGGGTTCTACGAGCAGTACTTC.

This clonotype was seen more than once but under ten times. The rearrangement uses TRBV24-1 and TRBJ2-5; TRBD1 or TRBD2 may be the D gene (5 bases each). The V end was cut by 10 bases, the J end by 0 bases, with 11 bases between. The CDR3 covers 13 residues. Germline assignment: CDR1 KGHDR and CDR2 SFDVKD. In DNA form, the CDR3 reads TGTGCCACTAACAAGGGACACCAAGAGACCCAGTACTTC. It yields the protein CATNKGHQETQYF.

This clonotype was seen at least ten times. This chain joins TRBV18 and TRBJ1-4, with a possible D match to TRBD1 (5 bases). V lost 2 bases and J lost 0, with 13 bases in between. The CDR3 is 17 residues long. Per the germline V gene, CDR1 is KGHSH and CDR2 is LQKENI. CDR3 bases: TGTGCCAGCTCACCAGTAACAGGAGTTGCAACTAATGAAAAACTGTTTTTT. The encoded protein is CASSPVTGVATNEKLFF.

This chain connects TRBV20-1 to TRBJ1-5, with 9 bases identical to TRBD1. The V gene end was trimmed by 4 bases and the J gene end by 4 bases; junction bases not matched to a gene: 5. There are 14 residues in the CDR3. Germline CDR1 reads DFQATT; CDR2 reads SNEGSKA (reference sequence). The DNA for the CDR3 is TGCAGTGCTACACAGGGGGCACTAAATCAGCCCCAGCATTTT. Residues: CSATQGALNQPQHF.

This clonotype was counted a few times. The rearrangement uses TRBV29-1 and TRBJ2-7; D gene unclear. The CDR3 is made up of 12 amino acids. Trimming took off 6 bases at V and 1 base at J, with 10 bases between the two ends. Germline loops: CDR1 SQVTM, CDR2 ANQGSEA. The CDR3 loop is CSVGVGSYEQYF. The CDR3 nucleotides are TGCAGCGTCGGCGTGGGGTCCTACGAGCAGTACTTC.

This clonotype was counted ten times or more. The V and J genes are TRBV14 and TRBJ1-5; no definite D call. V lost 1 base to trimming and J lost 3 bases, with 1 base between them. The CDR3 contains 12 residues. CDR1 is SGHDN, CDR2 FVKESK, per germline. CDR3 sequence reads: CASSQANQPQHF. As DNA, the CDR3 is TGTGCCAGCAGCCAAGCCAATCAGCCCCAGCATTTT.

The CDR3 DNA is TGCAGTGCTAGAGGCGATACGAACACCGGGGAGCTGTTTTTT. Encoded protein: CSARGDTNTGELFF. This chain links TRBV20-1 with TRBJ2-2; D gene unclear. Deletions cut 1 base from V and 0 bases from J, with 6 bases between. Germline CDR1 DFQATT, CDR2 SNEGSKA (reference sequence). The CDR3 consists of 14 residues.

The V call is TRBV15, the J call TRBJ1-3, with D perhaps matching TRBD1 (5 bases). This CDR3 is built from 14 residues. Deletions cut 1 base from V and 2 bases from J, with 6 bases between. Germline V gene lookup returns CDR1 LNHNV and CDR2 YYDKDF (reference sequence). CDR3 sequence reads: CATSRAGTGNTIYF. In nucleotides, the CDR3 is TGTGCCACCAGCAGAGCAGGGACTGGAAACACCATATATTTT.

This clonotype showed up just once. The junction does not match germline at one end; this may be a read error. The rearrangement joins TRBV5-1 to TRBJ1-1; no clear D. Per the germline V gene, CDR1 is SGHRS and CDR2 is YFSETQ. This CDR3 region has 15 residues. In DNA, the CDR3 is TGCGCCAGCAGCTTGGATAGGATAAAGGGTACTGAAGCTTTCTTC. Translating gives CASSLDRIKGTEAFF.

A few counts support this clonotype. The V call is TRBV6-5, the J call TRBJ2-6; TRBD2 might be the D (5 bases). This CDR3 comprises 16 residues. Germline V gene sequence: CDR1 MNHEY, CDR2 SVGAGI. V was pared by 0 bases and J by 1 base, with 7 bases between. DNA for the CDR3: TGTGCCAGCAGTTACTCGAGCGGATCTGGGGCCAACGTCCTGACTTTC. Protein product: CASSYSSGSGANVLTF.